This T cell receptor beta chain was found in a study of T cell responses to AZD1222 COVID-19 vaccine. Across the whole study: Second-dose recipients at about 4 or about 12 weeks were treated as one pooled group.

The CDR3 has 15 amino acids. J gave up 4 bases and V 10 bases, and 10 bases lay outside the gene matches. Per germline, CDR1 MNHEY and CDR2 SVGAGI. About this clone itself: Its antigen is still unknown.

Repertoires were generated with immunoSEQ multiplex PCR, while TCRdb's copy carries only in-frame clones and drops some. The repertoire has 55,000 to 75,000 clones, 80% to 90% of them found once; the top ten carry just under 5%. Study-level results: Increases in Spike-specific TCR breadth and depth were seen after two AZD1222 doses. In a largely white British group with more females than males, clonal diversity was possibly underestimated. Across spike, vaccine-associated CD4 TCRs were found, dominant at 160-218 and 743-854.

The chain joins TRBV6-5 to TRBJ2-2; 9 nucleotides match TRBD1. The TCR originated in an adult in good health. The sample was peripheral blood, taken on day 0 of AZD1222 vaccination. CDR3 coding DNA: TGTGCCATCAAGGGACAGGGAGGGTCCACCGGGGAGCTGTTTTTT. It specifies CAIKGQGGSTGELFF.